A single sample gave rise to the 7 T cell receptor beta chains below, sequenced in a study of blood T cells in healthy people across ages (dated by TCRdb to between 2014 and 2017). The library was produced with 5' RACE. The run used an Illumina HiSeq 2500. A second PCR of about 7 to 12 cycles was run with a J-beta primer mix and a sample-barcoded 5' primer. Using fastp trimming at Q25 and MiXCR clonotype assembly, TCRdb reanalyzed the public sequencing data and kept in-frame beta chains. Rows are unified per CDR3 protein, each entry keeping the most common DNA and genes. This sample has about 1,000,000 distinct CDR3 sequences in its table, and more than 35% of those were observed once. Over 15% of the sample is taken by the ten largest. The specimen was blood. The receptors here all came from a woman aged 60-75 years in good health.

This chain uses TRBV18 with TRBJ2-5; 9 bases agree with TRBD2. Germline CDR1 is KGHSH and CDR2 is LQKENI. The CDR3 loop spans 16 amino acids. Trimming took 3 bases from V and 2 from J; bases not matched to a gene: 7. The CDR3 bases are TGTGCCAGCTCACCCCTAGCGGGACACGTACAAGAGACCCAGTACTTC. It codes for CASSPLAGHVQETQYF.

V usage is TRBV27 and J usage is TRBJ2-3, with D uncertain. Germline-derived CDR1 and CDR2 are MNHEY and SMNVEV (reference sequence). Between the trimmed V and J ends, which lost 5 bases and 3 bases, there was a span of 12 bases. This CDR3 contains 14 residues. The CDR3: CASSPSPRTDTQYF. The CDR3 DNA reads as TGTGCCAGCAGTCCATCGCCGAGAACAGATACGCAGTATTTT.

A few counts support this clonotype. J is TRBJ2-6 and V is TRBV27, with 7 bases aligning to TRBD1. V shed 6 bases and J 3 bases; nucleotides not matched to a gene: 8. Looked up from germline, CDR1 is MNHEY and CDR2 is SMNVEV (reference sequence). This CDR3 has 16 amino acids. CDR3 amino acids: CASSETGAFGANVLTF. DNA for the CDR3: TGTGCCAGCAGCGAAACAGGGGCCTTTGGGGCCAACGTCCTGACTTTC. Using reference TRBV27 and TRBJ2-6 for the parts outside the CDR3, the full variable domain is EAQVTQNPRYLITVTGKKLTVTCSQNMNHEYMSWYRQDPGLGLRQIYYSMNVEVTDKGDVPEGYKVSRKEKRNFPLILESPSPNQTSLYFCASSETGAFGANVLTFGAGSRLTVL.

The genes are TRBV20-1 and TRBJ1-6, with a tentative D call TRBD1 (6 bases). This CDR3 spans 16 amino acids. Germline V lookup: CDR1 DFQATT, CDR2 SNEGSKA (reference sequence). V lost 0 bases and J 9 bases, leaving 18 bases between the germline ends. As DNA, the CDR3 is TGCAGTGCTAGAGACAGGGGACACCGTTTAGGTTCACCCCTCCACTTT. This gives the protein CSARDRGHRLGSPLHF.

The chain carries TRBV6-1 and TRBJ2-1; 8 nucleotides line up with TRBD2. This CDR3 region has 15 residues. Per germline, CDR1 MNHNS and CDR2 SASEGT. Trimming removed 7 bases from V and 12 bases from J; junction bases left unmatched: 17. CDR3 DNA: TGTGCCAGCATAGGAGCGGGAGAACTAGGTGCGGGGCAGTTCTTC. It translates to CASIGAGELGAGQFF.

The V call is TRBV27, the J call TRBJ2-5; tentatively, D is TRBD2 (6 bases). This CDR3 has 14 residues. Trimming removed 4 bases at V and 4 bases at J, with 13 bases between. Germline CDR1 MNHEY, CDR2 SMNVEV (reference sequence). This CDR3 is CASSWRERGETQYF. The CDR3 DNA is TGTGCCAGCAGTTGGAGGGAGAGGGGAGAGACCCAGTACTTC.

The chain recombines TRBV4-2 with TRBJ2-3, with 9 bases aligning to TRBD2. With 5 bases clipped from V and 4 bases from J, the junction kept 10 bases outside the gene matches. Germline loops: CDR1 LGHNA, CDR2 YNFKEQ. There are 16 residues in the CDR3. CDR3 DNA: TGTGCCAGCAGCTCCAAAGCGGGAGGTGAATCAGATACGCAGTATTTT. It translates to CASSSKAGGESDTQYF.